One sample yielded the 22 T cell receptor beta chains listed below, sequenced in a study of radiotherapy plus CTLA-4 blockade in lung cancer. Profiling relied on immunoSEQ multiplex PCR, and the TCRdb table lists in-frame clones only, not all of them. The table lists some 30,000 clones, 81% of them singletons. The sequences come from peripheral blood, collected from a patient treated with radiotherapy plus ipilimumab. The receptors were sampled from a human donor with non-small cell lung cancer that progressed on radiotherapy plus ipilimumab.

This chain connects TRBV7-2 to TRBJ1-2; 7 bases are a match to TRBD1. Trimming at V came to 5 bases and at J to 1 base, leaving 4 bases not matched to a gene. CDR3 length: 14 residues. CDR1 is SGHTA and CDR2 is FQGNSA in the germline V gene. The CDR3 sequence: CASSSRGSNYGYTF. The CDR3 coding sequence is TGTGCCAGCAGCAGCAGGGGGAGTAACTATGGCTACACCTTC. The full variable domain, rest sourced from reference TRBV7-2 and TRBJ1-2, is GAGVSQSPSNKVTEKGKDVELRCDPISGHTALYWYRQSLGQGLEFLIYFQGNSAPDKSGLPSDRFSAERTGGSVSTLTIQRTQQEDSAVYLCASSSRGSNYGYTFGSGTRLTVV.

For this clone: One end of the junction fails to match germline, which may point to a read error. This rearrangement joins TRBV7-7 to TRBJ2-1, with D maybe TRBD2 (6 bases). The CDR3 runs 17 residues. Per germline, CDR1 SSHAT and CDR2 FNYEAQ (reference sequence). The CDR3 is CASSLATSWSSYNEQFF. The CDR3 region has the DNA TGTGCTAGCAGCTTAGCCACTAGCTGGAGTTCCTACAATGAGCAGTTCTTC. Filled out from reference TRBV7-7 and TRBJ2-1, the complete variable domain reads GAGVSQSPRYKVTKRGQDVTLRCDPISSHATLYWYQQALGQGPEFLTYFNYEAQPDKSGLPSDRFSAERPEGSISTLTIQRTEQRDSAMYRCASSLATSWSSYNEQFFGPGTRLTVL.

The chain carries TRBV7-6 and TRBJ1-2; 8 bases are shared with TRBD1. Germline V lookup: CDR1 SGHVS, CDR2 FNYEAQ. The trim removed 1 base at V and 4 bases at J, leaving 2 bases unmatched. This CDR3 spans 14 amino acids. The CDR3 protein is CASSLEDRVYGYTF. The CDR3 nucleotides are TGTGCCAGCAGCTTAGAGGACAGGGTCTATGGCTACACCTTC.

This chain uses TRBV5-1 with TRBJ2-7; 7 bases align to TRBD2. This CDR3 is built from 14 residues. V lost 1 base, J lost 7 bases, and 8 bases stayed unmatched. CDR1 is SGHRS, CDR2 YFSETQ, per germline. CDR3 bases: TGCGCCAGCAGCTTGACTAGCGCCTATGGGGAGCAGTACTTC. Its translation: CASSLTSAYGEQYF. Complete variable domain (other parts from reference TRBV5-1 and TRBJ2-7): KAGVTQTPRYLIKTRGQQVTLSCSPISGHRSVSWYQQTPGQGLQFLFEYFSETQRNKGNFPGRFSGRQFSNSRSEMNVSTLELGDSALYLCASSLTSAYGEQYFGPGTRLTVT.

The V gene is TRBV5-1, the J gene TRBJ2-3; 8 bases are a match to TRBD2. V lost 3 bases and J lost 1; bases outside the gene matches: 7. From germline, CDR1 is SGHRS and CDR2 YFSETQ. This CDR3 has 16 amino acids. This CDR3 is CASSSMFGGGTDTQYF. CDR3 coding DNA: TGCGCCAGCAGCTCCATGTTCGGGGGGGGCACAGATACGCAGTATTTT.

The CDR3 DNA follows: TGTGCCAGTAGTATCAGGGGCTCGGAAAAACTGTTTTTT. This translates into CASSIRGSEKLFF. The chain joins TRBV19 to TRBJ1-4; TRBD1 might be the D (6 bases). V lost 3 bases to trimming and J lost 8 bases, with 10 bases between them. CDR1 is LNHDA, CDR2 SQIVND, per germline (reference sequence). This CDR3 comprises 13 residues.

In this sample, this clone turned up many times. The gene calls are TRBV6-5 and TRBJ1-2; TRBD1 aligns across 7 bases. CDR1 and CDR2 (germline): MNHEY, SVGAGI. The CDR3 loop spans 13 amino acids. Trimming cost V 6 bases and J 8 bases; bases outside gene matches: 9. This CDR3 is CASRTNRGLGYTF. CDR3 coding DNA: TGTGCCAGCAGGACAAACAGGGGACTCGGCTACACCTTC.

The sample holds one count of this clone. V gene TRBV28 combines with J gene TRBJ2-5, with 12 positions matching TRBD2. There are 17 residues in the CDR3. V was pared by 2 bases and J by 5 bases, with 9 bases of the junction left unmatched. The V gene's germline CDR1 is MDHEN and CDR2 SYDVKM. CDR3 nucleotide sequence: TGTGCCAGCAGTTTACTAGCGGGGGGGCGTGTAGGGGAGACCCAGTACTTC. It specifies CASSLLAGGRVGETQYF.

This clone was observed a handful of times. The chain employs TRBV7-2 and TRBJ2-5, with 9 bases that match TRBD2. The CDR3 is 16 amino acids. J was trimmed by 5 bases and V by 3 bases; bases with no gene match: 10. Germline values: CDR1 SGHTA, CDR2 FQGNSA. The DNA for the CDR3 is TGTGCCAGCAGCTTGCTTCGCGGGGGGGCCGAGGAGACCCAGTACTTC. Its protein is CASSLLRGGAEETQYF.

V is TRBV4-2 and J is TRBJ2-5; 8 positions match TRBD2. The CDR3 sequence is 15 residues long. Germline V gene sequence: CDR1 LGHNA, CDR2 YNFKEQ. J lost 1 base, V lost 1 base, and 2 bases had no gene match. The CDR3 DNA reads as TGTGCCAGCAGCCAAGCAAGCGGGGGCCAAGAGACCCAGTACTTC. This gives the protein CASSQASGGQETQYF.

This chain connects TRBV7-3 to TRBJ2-2; TRBD2 matches 11 bases. CDR1 SGHTA and CDR2 FQGTGA come from the germline V gene. V shed 3 bases, J shed 7 bases, and the junction held 4 bases outside the gene matches. CDR3 length: 15 amino acids. The CDR3: CASSLTSGVGGELFF. Here the CDR3 DNA reads TGTGCCAGCAGCTTGACTAGCGGGGTCGGCGGGGAGCTGTTTTTT.

The chain carries TRBV19 and TRBJ2-7; D is possibly TRBD2 (6 bases). This CDR3 is 15 amino acids long. From germline, CDR1 is LNHDA and CDR2 SQIVND (reference sequence). V was trimmed by 7 bases and J by 2 bases, leaving 18 bases between them. DNA of the CDR3: TGTGCCAGTAACTCGGGCGGAGGGTTTACCTACGAGCAGTACTTC. Translating it yields CASNSGGGFTYEQYF. Looking up the rest from reference TRBV19 and TRBJ2-7 gives the full variable domain: DGGITQSPKYLFRKEGQNVTLSCEQNLNHDAMYWYRQDPGQGLRLIYYSQIVNDFQKGDIAEGYSVSREKKESFPLTVTSAQKNPTAFYLCASNSGGGFTYEQYFGPGTRLTVT.

This clone was seen just once. The CDR3 DNA follows: TGTGCCAGTAGTCCGACAGTCGCTGGAAACACCATATATTTT. Protein product: CASSPTVAGNTIYF. This chain joins TRBV19 and TRBJ1-3; weak D call: TRBD1 (5 bases). V lost 5 bases to trimming and J lost 2 bases, with 10 bases between them. The CDR3 covers 14 residues. Germline V gene lookup returns CDR1 LNHDA and CDR2 SQIVND (reference sequence).

The rearrangement links TRBV7-2 to TRBJ2-1; D is possibly TRBD2 (6 bases). This CDR3 spans 15 amino acids. V lost 2 bases, J lost 3 bases, and 11 bases lay in between. Germline V CDR1 and CDR2: SGHTA, FQGNSA. DNA for the CDR3: TGTGCCAGCAGCTTAAGAGTAGCGGACTACAATGAGCAGTTCTTC. Translation: CASSLRVADYNEQFF.

The chain combines TRBV19 with TRBJ2-6, with D possibly TRBD1 on 5 matching bases. V lost 6 bases, J lost 1 base, and 16 bases lay in between. In germline, CDR1 is LNHDA, CDR2 SQIVND (reference sequence). The CDR3 is 17 amino acids. CDR3 nucleotides: TGTGCCAGTAGGACAGATGAATTAACATCTGGGGCCAACGTCCTGACTTTC. It codes for CASRTDELTSGANVLTF.

The rearrangement links TRBV6-6 to TRBJ2-1, with 7 nucleotides matching TRBD1. The ends lost 5 bases at V and 0 bases at J; junction bases unmatched: 4. Germline assignment: CDR1 MNHNY and CDR2 SVGAGI (reference sequence). CDR3 size: 15 residues. The CDR3 protein is CASSVGDSSYNEQFF. CDR3 in DNA: TGTGCCAGCAGTGTCGGGGACAGCTCCTACAATGAGCAGTTCTTC.

V is TRBV7-2 and J is TRBJ1-1, with D tentatively TRBD1 (6 bases). Germline CDR1 SGHTA, CDR2 FQGNSA. The V and J ends lost 7 bases and 5 bases respectively, with 20 bases between them. This CDR3 is built from 15 residues. The CDR3 DNA sequence: TGTGCCAGCACGGAACAGGGCTGGGTCCGAACTGAAGCTTTCTTT. Protein: CASTEQGWVRTEAFF.

The rearrangement joins TRBV5-5 to TRBJ1-2, with 7 positions matching TRBD1. V lost 0 bases and J lost 5; bases outside the gene matches: 4. The CDR3 totals 14 residues. CDR1 and CDR2 (germline): SGHKS, YYEKEE (reference sequence). DNA for the CDR3: TGTGCCAGCAGCTTGGATGCAGGGGGTTATGGCTACACCTTC. Encoded protein: CASSLDAGGYGYTF.

The chain employs TRBV19 and TRBJ1-5; perhaps TRBD1 as D (6 bases). CDR1 and CDR2 (germline): LNHDA, SQIVND (reference sequence). Trimming stripped 5 bases from V and 3 bases from J, with 11 bases between. This CDR3 comprises 14 residues. In DNA form, the CDR3 reads TGTGCCAGTAGTTACAGGGAGACCAATCAGCCCCAGCATTTT. This sequence encodes CASSYRETNQPQHF.

V gene TRBV6-1 combines with J gene TRBJ1-1, with D perhaps TRBD1 (6 bases). V lost 8 bases to trimming and J lost 0 bases, with 10 bases between them. Germline V CDR1 and CDR2: MNHNS, SASEGT. The CDR3 has 13 amino acids. This CDR3 is CASLGQMNTEAFF. The CDR3 DNA sequence: TGTGCCAGCCTAGGACAGATGAACACTGAAGCTTTCTTT.

J is TRBJ2-3 and V is TRBV5-1; 8 bases fit TRBD2. Losses at the gene ends were 6 bases for V and 1 base for J; bases not matched to a gene: 7. The CDR3 extends over 15 amino acids. Germline V gene data show CDR1 as SGHRS and CDR2 as YFSETQ. The CDR3 nucleotides read TGCGCCAGCACCATCGGACTAGCCCGCACAGATACGCAGTATTTT. Its translation is CASTIGLARTDTQYF.

This chain joins TRBV5-8 and TRBJ2-7; D ambiguous. Germline CDR1 and CDR2: SGHTS and YDEGEE. The CDR3 runs to 16 residues. V shed 4 bases and J shed 0 bases, with 17 bases lying between them. CDR3 coding DNA: TGTGCCAGCAGCGCGTGCCTTTTACGGAGCTCCTACGAGCAGTACTTC. Protein sequence: CASSACLLRSSYEQYF.